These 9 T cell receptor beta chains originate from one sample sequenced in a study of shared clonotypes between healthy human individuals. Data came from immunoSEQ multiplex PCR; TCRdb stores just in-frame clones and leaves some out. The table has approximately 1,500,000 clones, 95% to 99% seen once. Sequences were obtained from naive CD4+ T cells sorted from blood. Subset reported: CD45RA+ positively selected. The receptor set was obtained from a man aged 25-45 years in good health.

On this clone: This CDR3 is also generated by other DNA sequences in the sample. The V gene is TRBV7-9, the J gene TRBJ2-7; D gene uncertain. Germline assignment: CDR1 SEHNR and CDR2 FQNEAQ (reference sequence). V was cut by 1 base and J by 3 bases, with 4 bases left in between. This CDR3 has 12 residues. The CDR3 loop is CASSLGYYEQYF. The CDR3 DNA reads TGTGCCAGCAGCTTAGGATACTACGAGCAGTACTTC.

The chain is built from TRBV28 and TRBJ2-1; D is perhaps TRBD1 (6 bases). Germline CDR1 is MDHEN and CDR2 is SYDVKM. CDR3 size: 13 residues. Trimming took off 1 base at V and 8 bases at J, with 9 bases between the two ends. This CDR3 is CASSLLGAYEQFF. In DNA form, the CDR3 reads TGTGCCAGCAGTTTATTGGGGGCGTATGAGCAGTTCTTC.

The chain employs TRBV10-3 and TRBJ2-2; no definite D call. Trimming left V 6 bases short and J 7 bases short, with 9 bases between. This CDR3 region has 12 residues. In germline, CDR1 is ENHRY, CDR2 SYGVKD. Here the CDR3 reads CAIRPPDGELFF. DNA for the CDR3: TGTGCCATCAGACCCCCAGACGGGGAGCTGTTTTTT.

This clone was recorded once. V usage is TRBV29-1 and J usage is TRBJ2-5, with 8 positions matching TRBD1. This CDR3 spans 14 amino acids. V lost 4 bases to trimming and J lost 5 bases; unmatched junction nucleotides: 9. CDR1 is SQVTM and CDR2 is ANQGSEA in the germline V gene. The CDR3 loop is CSVGSDRVFETQYF. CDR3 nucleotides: TGCAGCGTTGGGTCGGACAGGGTGTTTGAGACCCAGTACTTC.

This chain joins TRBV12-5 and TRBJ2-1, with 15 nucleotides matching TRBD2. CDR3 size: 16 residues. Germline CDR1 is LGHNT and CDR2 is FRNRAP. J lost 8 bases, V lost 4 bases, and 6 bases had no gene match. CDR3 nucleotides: TGTGCTAGTGGTTCCGGGACTAGCGGGAGGTTAGATGAGCAGTTCTTC. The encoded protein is CASGSGTSGRLDEQFF.

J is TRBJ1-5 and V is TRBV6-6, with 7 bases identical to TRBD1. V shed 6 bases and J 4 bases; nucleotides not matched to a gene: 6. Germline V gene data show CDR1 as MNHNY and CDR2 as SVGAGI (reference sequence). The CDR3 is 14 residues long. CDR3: CASSHNRGNQPQHF. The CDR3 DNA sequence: TGTGCCAGCAGCCATAACAGGGGAAATCAGCCCCAGCATTTT.

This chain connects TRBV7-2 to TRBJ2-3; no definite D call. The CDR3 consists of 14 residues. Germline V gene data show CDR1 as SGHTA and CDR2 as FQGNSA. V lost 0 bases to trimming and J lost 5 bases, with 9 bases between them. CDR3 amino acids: CASSLAPSQDTQYF. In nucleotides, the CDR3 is TGTGCCAGCAGCTTAGCCCCCAGCCAAGATACGCAGTATTTT.

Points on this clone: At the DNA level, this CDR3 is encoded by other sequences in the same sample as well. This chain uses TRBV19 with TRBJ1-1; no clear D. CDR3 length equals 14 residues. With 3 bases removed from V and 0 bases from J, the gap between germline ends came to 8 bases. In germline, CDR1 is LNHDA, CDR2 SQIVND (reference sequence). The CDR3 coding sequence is TGTGCCAGTAGTATTGGGAACCTGAACACTGAAGCTTTCTTT. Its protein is CASSIGNLNTEAFF.

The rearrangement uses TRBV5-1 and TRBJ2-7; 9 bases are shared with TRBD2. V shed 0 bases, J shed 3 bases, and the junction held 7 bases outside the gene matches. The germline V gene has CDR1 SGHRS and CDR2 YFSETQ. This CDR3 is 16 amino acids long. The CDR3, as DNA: TGCGCCAGCAGCTTGGCAATCGCTAGCGGGATCTACGAGCAGTACTTC. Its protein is CASSLAIASGIYEQYF.